The 27 T cell receptor beta chains presented below share a single source sample, sequenced in a study of T cell responses to AZD1222 COVID-19 vaccine. The assay was immunoSEQ multiplex PCR, and TCRdb's table has in-frame clones only and misses some. The table records 70,000 or so clones, roughly 83% of them present only once. The sample consisted of peripheral blood, taken 28 days after the second AZD1222 dose. The origin of the receptors is an adult who received the AZD1222 COVID-19 vaccine.

V usage is TRBV5-1 and J usage is TRBJ2-1; possibly TRBD2 for D (6 bases). Germline loops: CDR1 SGHRS, CDR2 YFSETQ. The CDR3 runs to 20 residues. V lost 4 bases, J lost 0 bases, and 26 bases lay in between. This CDR3 is CASSGFRTKGLDDSYNEQFF. In nucleotides, the CDR3 is TGCGCCAGCAGCGGATTCCGGACTAAGGGGTTGGACGACTCCTACAATGAGCAGTTCTTC.

The V call is TRBV7-8, the J call TRBJ1-5; TRBD1 agrees at 8 bases. The CDR3 runs to 15 residues. In germline, CDR1 is SGHVS, CDR2 FQNEAQ. The junction had 6 bases not matched to a gene; V was cut back by 1 base and J by 7 bases. The CDR3 region has the DNA TGTGCCAGCAGCTTAGATGGGGCAGGGGGCCAGCCCCAGCATTTT. It translates to CASSLDGAGGQPQHF.

The J gene is TRBJ1-2, the V gene TRBV19; D is uncertain. V dropped 6 bases and J dropped 7 bases, with 12 bases sitting between them. The V gene's germline CDR1 is LNHDA and CDR2 SQIVND (reference sequence). The CDR3 is made up of 12 amino acids. CDR3 residues: CASSPGSGGYTF. In DNA, the CDR3 is TGTGCCAGTAGCCCCGGATCCGGTGGCTACACCTTC.

The chain joins TRBV3-1 (or the pseudogene TRBV3-2) to TRBJ2-3, with D possibly TRBD1 on 5 matching bases. From germline, CDR1 is LGHDT and CDR2 YNNKEL (reference sequence). V was trimmed by 4 bases and J by 4 bases, leaving 9 bases between them. The CDR3 contains 13 residues. The CDR3 loop reads CASSPSRADTQYF. The DNA for the CDR3 is TGTGCCAGCAGCCCCTCCAGGGCAGATACGCAGTATTTT.

The rearrangement uses TRBV27 and TRBJ1-1; D possibly corresponds to TRBD1 (5 bases). CDR3 length equals 13 residues. V lost 6 bases to trimming and J lost 11 bases, with 19 bases between them. CDR1 is MNHEY and CDR2 is SMNVEV in the germline V gene (reference sequence). CDR3 residues: CASRWRQGVRAFF. DNA of the CDR3: TGTGCCAGCAGATGGAGGCAGGGCGTAAGGGCTTTCTTT.

The gene calls are TRBV7-2 and TRBJ1-3; no definite D call. Germline loops: CDR1 SGHTA, CDR2 FQGNSA. CDR3 length equals 17 residues. The V and J ends lost 4 bases and 2 bases respectively, with 18 bases between them. The CDR3 spells CASSSYVFLGPGNTIYF. DNA of the CDR3: TGTGCCAGCAGCTCATACGTGTTCCTTGGCCCTGGAAACACCATATATTTT.

The chain uses TRBV7-2 and TRBJ2-3, with D unclear. The CDR3 is made up of 12 amino acids. Deletions cut 2 bases from V and 15 bases from J, with 15 bases between. CDR1 is SGHTA and CDR2 is FQGNSA in the germline V gene. The CDR3 nucleotides are TGTGCCAGCAGCTTATTGCTAGAACCCCTCTATTTT. It translates to CASSLLLEPLYF.

The chain is built from TRBV30 and TRBJ1-2; D might be TRBD1 (5 bases). Deletions cut 3 bases from V and 8 bases from J, with 13 bases between. Germline V gene lookup returns CDR1 GTSNPN and CDR2 SVGIG (reference sequence). The CDR3 sequence is 12 residues long. The CDR3 DNA is TGTGCCTGGAGCTCCCAGGGCCGGGGCTACACCTTC. Its translation: CAWSSQGRGYTF.

The rearrangement uses TRBV7-2 and TRBJ2-3; either TRBD1 or TRBD2 may fit D (5 bases each). Between the trimmed V and J ends, which lost 5 bases and 0 bases, there was a span of 12 bases. The CDR3 extends over 15 amino acids. Germline V CDR1 and CDR2: SGHTA, FQGNSA. CDR3 protein: CASSPGGPSTDTQYF. The DNA of the CDR3 is TGTGCCAGCAGCCCTGGGGGACCCAGCACAGATACGCAGTATTTT.

The chain employs TRBV14 and TRBJ1-1; 8 positions agree with TRBD1. V gave up 5 bases and J gave up 1 base; unmatched junction bases: 15. CDR1 SGHDN and CDR2 FVKESK come from the germline V gene. The CDR3 has 18 residues. CDR3 loop: CASSFRRRQGRENTEAFF. For the CDR3, the DNA is TGTGCCAGCAGCTTTCGGAGAAGACAGGGGAGAGAGAACACTGAAGCTTTCTTT.

The chain employs TRBV19 and TRBJ2-2, with D possibly matching TRBD2 (6 bases). V gave up 7 bases and J gave up 0 bases, with 9 bases separating them. This CDR3 has 14 amino acids. Germline lookup yields CDR1 LNHDA and CDR2 SQIVND (reference sequence). CDR3 region: CASKEGPNTGELFF. As DNA, the CDR3 is TGTGCCAGTAAGGAGGGGCCGAACACCGGGGAGCTGTTTTTT.

The chain employs TRBV5-6 and TRBJ1-5; D might be TRBD1 (6 bases). Germline V gene lookup returns CDR1 SGHDT and CDR2 YYEEEE. The ends were cut back, 4 bases at V and 9 bases at J, with 17 bases in the middle. CDR3 length equals 14 residues. CDR3 residues: CASSRQGSARPQHF. CDR3 in DNA: TGTGCCAGCAGCCGTCAGGGGTCGGCGCGGCCCCAGCATTTT.

The chain carries TRBV2 and TRBJ1-1, with D perhaps matching TRBD1 (6 bases). CDR3 length equals 16 residues. Per germline, CDR1 SNHLY and CDR2 FYNNEI. The V end was cut by 6 bases, the J end by 0 bases, with 17 bases between. In DNA form, the CDR3 reads TGTGCCAGCAGAGAAACCTTGACAGGATTGAACACTGAAGCTTTCTTT. Translation: CASRETLTGLNTEAFF.

This clone was counted between two and nine times. This rearrangement joins TRBV5-1 to TRBJ2-3; the D is unclear. The CDR3 is 14 residues long. Per the germline V gene, CDR1 is SGHRS and CDR2 is YFSETQ. Trimming stripped 4 bases from V and 2 bases from J, with 11 bases between. The CDR3 reads CASSVRVITDTQYF. DNA of the CDR3: TGCGCCAGCAGCGTCCGGGTTATCACAGATACGCAGTATTTT.

As regards this clone: This CDR3 is also generated by other DNA sequences in the sample. This chain uses TRBV7-5 with TRBJ1-2; the DNA was not used to check the table's D call, TRBD1. TRBV7-5 is flagged as a pseudogene. There are 16 residues in the CDR3. The CDR3, as DNA: TGTGTCAGAAGCTCTAAAGGCGGGGACAGGGGGCCTGGCTACACCTTC. Translation gives CVRSSKGGDRGPGYTF.

V gene TRBV11-3 combines with J gene TRBJ1-2; a weak D match, TRBD1 (5 bases). Trimming removed 5 bases from V and 5 bases from J, with 9 bases in between. Germline values: CDR1 SGHNT, CDR2 YENEEA. The CDR3 is 12 residues long. The chain's CDR3 is CASSAGRYGYTF. CDR3 DNA sequence: TGTGCCAGCAGCGCGGGGCGGTATGGCTACACCTTC. The full variable domain, with the rest looked up from reference TRBV11-3 and TRBJ1-2, is EAGVVQSPRYKIIEKKQPVAFWCNPISGHNTLYWYLQNLGQGPELLIRYENEEAVDDSQLPKDRFSAERLKGVDSTLKIQPAELGDSAVYLCASSAGRYGYTFGSGTRLTVV.

This chain links TRBV5-1 with TRBJ1-1, with 7 nucleotides matching TRBD1. V was clipped by 5 bases and J by 7 bases; unmatched bases: 11. The CDR3 is 14 amino acids. In germline, CDR1 is SGHRS, CDR2 YFSETQ. CDR3 residues: CASSHPGGADEAFF. The CDR3 DNA follows: TGCGCCAGCAGTCACCCAGGGGGAGCGGATGAAGCTTTCTTT.

The chain recombines TRBV7-2 with TRBJ2-1; maybe TRBD2 (5 bases). The CDR3 has 15 residues. Germline CDR1 and CDR2: SGHTA and FQGNSA. Trimming took 2 bases from V and 0 from J, leaving 8 bases between them. The CDR3 loop reads CASSLRGPSYNEQFF. The CDR3 DNA reads as TGTGCCAGCAGCTTACGGGGTCCCTCCTACAATGAGCAGTTCTTC.

The chain joins TRBV5-5 to TRBJ1-1, with 7 positions matching TRBD1. Germline CDR1 and CDR2: SGHKS and YYEKEE (reference sequence). The CDR3 has 13 amino acids. The trim removed 0 bases at V and 11 bases at J, leaving 7 bases unmatched. For the CDR3, the DNA is TGTGCCAGCAGCTTGGACAGGGGATCGAAGGCTTTCTTT. Translated: CASSLDRGSKAFF.

This clone was counted once. The CDR3: CASSQDRGGTDTQYF. CDR3 DNA: TGTGCCAGCAGCCAAGATCGGGGGGGCACAGATACGCAGTATTTT. V is TRBV14 and J is TRBJ2-3, with 7 bases aligning to TRBD2. V was pared by 0 bases and J by 1 base, with 1 base of the junction left unmatched. Germline CDR1 reads SGHDN; CDR2 reads FVKESK. This CDR3 region has 15 residues.

This chain connects TRBV2 to TRBJ2-1; tentatively, D is TRBD2 (6 bases). The CDR3 is 13 amino acids. Trimming cost V 8 bases and J 5 bases, with 13 bases left between them. CDR1 and CDR2 from the germline V gene are SNHLY and FYNNEI. Here the CDR3 reads CASSSDNHNEQFF. The CDR3 DNA is TGTGCCAGCTCTAGCGACAACCACAATGAGCAGTTCTTC. Full variable domain (rest looked up from reference TRBV2 and TRBJ2-1): EPEVTQTPSHQVTQMGQEVILRCVPISNHLYFYWYRQILGQKVEFLVSFYNNEISEKSEIFDDQFSVERPDGSNFTLKIRSTKLEDSAMYFCASSSDNHNEQFFGPGTRLTVL.

CDR3: CASRPLSGANVLTF. CDR3 bases: TGTGCCAGCAGGCCTCTGTCCGGGGCCAACGTCCTGACTTTC. The V gene is TRBV11-3, the J gene TRBJ2-6, with D unresolved. V lost 6 bases and J 4 bases, leaving 10 bases between the germline ends. Germline assignment: CDR1 SGHNT and CDR2 YENEEA. The CDR3 is 14 amino acids. Based on the CDR3 plus reference TRBV11-3 and TRBJ2-6, the full variable domain is EAGVVQSPRYKIIEKKQPVAFWCNPISGHNTLYWYLQNLGQGPELLIRYENEEAVDDSQLPKDRFSAERLKGVDSTLKIQPAELGDSAVYLCASRPLSGANVLTFGAGSRLTVL.

The rearrangement links TRBV3-1 (or the pseudogene TRBV3-2) to TRBJ2-1; D may be TRBD1 or TRBD2 (5 bases each). Germline values: CDR1 LGHDT, CDR2 YNNKEL (reference sequence). The CDR3 extends over 14 amino acids. Trimming stripped 0 bases from V and 4 bases from J, with 7 bases between. The CDR3 DNA is TGTGCCAGCAGCCAAGACGGGACGTACAATGAGCAGTTCTTC. Its translation is CASSQDGTYNEQFF.

This clone is classed as medium-sized. V and J are TRBV7-9 and TRBJ1-1; unclear D gene. This CDR3 is built from 13 residues. V was clipped by 3 bases and J by 3 bases, with 8 bases between them. Germline CDR1 and CDR2: SEHNR and FQNEAQ (reference sequence). The CDR3 DNA reads as TGTGCCAGCAGCTTGCCCCCAGACACTGAAGCTTTCTTT. Its translation: CASSLPPDTEAFF.

The chain links TRBV12-3 or TRBV12-4 to TRBJ1-2, with no clear D. CDR3 length equals 13 residues. Trimming removed 6 bases at V and 3 bases at J, with 11 bases between. The CDR3 region is CASSRGWDYGYTF. The CDR3 nucleotides are TGTGCCAGCAGCCGGGGATGGGACTATGGCTACACCTTC.

This chain connects TRBV11-3 to TRBJ2-1, with unresolved D. CDR1 and CDR2 from the germline V gene are SGHNT and YENEEA. CDR3 length: 16 amino acids. Trimming pared 4 bases from V and 0 bases from J, leaving 13 bases between. CDR3 loop: CASSSQGSYSYNEQFF. The CDR3 DNA follows: TGTGCCAGCAGCTCTCAAGGATCCTACTCCTACAATGAGCAGTTCTTC.

This chain joins TRBV5-1 and TRBJ2-5; D unresolved. CDR3 length: 14 amino acids. V shed 4 bases and J shed 2 bases, with 12 bases lying between them. Germline CDR1 is SGHRS and CDR2 is YFSETQ. DNA for the CDR3: TGCGCCAGCAGCCTCGGGTTGGGGCAAGAGACCCAGTACTTC. As protein: CASSLGLGQETQYF. Full variable domain (remainder filled in from reference TRBV5-1 and TRBJ2-5): KAGVTQTPRYLIKTRGQQVTLSCSPISGHRSVSWYQQTPGQGLQFLFEYFSETQRNKGNFPGRFSGRQFSNSRSEMNVSTLELGDSALYLCASSLGLGQETQYFGPGTRLLVL.